A single sample is the source of the 32 T cell receptor beta chains below, sequenced in a study of CD8+CD57+ T cells in acquired aplastic anemia. Both TCR beta VDJ combination and CDR3 sequence profiling were carried out. Genomic DNA was the template for this profiling. TCRdb ran MiXCR on the reads and lists one entry per CDR3 protein. Of about 58,000 distinct CDR3 sequences listed, just over 55% are singletons. All sequencing subjects had displayed CD8+CD57+ cell expansion on flow cytometry. The sequenced sample consisted of sorted CD4+, CD8+, or CD8+CD57+ T cells (not recorded which) from PBMCs. All receptors derive from a human donor with aplastic anemia.

The chain uses TRBV29-1 and TRBJ2-1; D unresolved. Germline V gene sequence: CDR1 SQVTM, CDR2 ANQGSEA. V lost 3 bases and J lost 5, with 5 bases in between. This CDR3 spans 11 amino acids. This chain's CDR3 is CSVEMDNEQFF. The CDR3 coding sequence is TGCAGCGTTGAGATGGACAATGAGCAGTTCTTC.

The chain links TRBV25-1 to TRBJ1-6; perhaps TRBD1 as D (6 bases). Trimming cost V 6 bases and J 8 bases, with 11 bases left between them. This CDR3 has 13 amino acids. CDR1 MGHDK and CDR2 SYGVNS come from the germline V gene. CDR3 in amino acids: CASSQGYDSPLHF. CDR3 DNA: TGTGCCAGCAGCCAGGGGTATGATTCACCCCTCCACTTT. Filled out from reference TRBV25-1 and TRBJ1-6, the complete variable domain reads EADIYQTPRYLVIGTGKKITLECSQTMGHDKMYWYQQDPGMELHLIHYSYGVNSTEKGDLSSESTVSRIRTEHFPLTLESARPSHTSQYLCASSQGYDSPLHFGNGTRLTVT.

This clonotype has at least ten counts. This chain uses TRBV4-2 with TRBJ1-6; D gene uncertain. There are 15 residues in the CDR3. Looked up from germline, CDR1 is LGHNA and CDR2 is YNFKEQ. V gave up 0 bases and J gave up 12 bases, with 15 bases separating them. CDR3 protein: CASSQDSSTVLPLHF. The CDR3 DNA reads as TGTGCCAGCAGCCAAGATTCCAGCACCGTTCTACCCCTCCACTTT.

With regard to this clonotype: Germline and junction disagree at one end, which may indicate a read error. The CDR3 sequence: CASSSPGTVSSGDNVLTF. CDR3 DNA: TGTGCCAGCAGTAGTCCCGGGACAGTTAGCTCTGGGGACAACGTCCTGACTTTC. The chain couples TRBV2 to TRBJ2-6; TRBD1 agrees at 7 bases. Per germline, CDR1 SNHLY and CDR2 FYNNEI. This CDR3 is 18 amino acids long.

The chain couples TRBV10-2 to TRBJ2-1, with D perhaps matching TRBD2 (6 bases). Trimming left V 0 bases short and J 9 bases short, with 12 bases between. CDR1 and CDR2 (germline): WSHSY, SAAADI. This CDR3 region has 14 residues. The CDR3 region has the DNA TGCGCCAGCAGTGAGTCGGAGGGAGGATTTGAGCAGTTCTTC. Translated: CASSESEGGFEQFF.

This sequence joins TRBV5-1 and TRBJ2-7; D may be TRBD2 (7 bases). CDR1 is SGHRS, CDR2 YFSETQ, per germline. The CDR3 consists of 13 residues. V was shortened by 3 bases and J by 5 bases, with 12 bases between the two germline ends. The CDR3 sequence is CASSSRGAHEQYF. CDR3 bases: TGCGCCAGCAGCTCCCGGGGGGCCCACGAGCAGTACTTC.

This chain links TRBV4-1 with TRBJ2-7, with a tentative D call TRBD1 (5 bases). The length of the CDR3 is 14 residues. Germline assignment: CDR1 MGHRA and CDR2 YSYEKL. V shed 1 base and J shed 4 bases, with 11 bases lying between them. The CDR3 DNA is TGCGCCAGCAGCCAAGGTACAGGCGTTTACGAGCAGTACGTC. Its protein product is CASSQGTGVYEQYV.

The chain links TRBV7-9 to TRBJ2-7, with TRBD1 as a possible D gene (6 bases). The V end lost 5 bases, the J end lost 2 bases, and 16 bases lay between the germline ends. Germline values: CDR1 SEHNR, CDR2 FQNEAQ (reference sequence). The CDR3 consists of 15 residues. CDR3 loop: CASSAGVTVTYEQYF. CDR3 coding DNA: TGTGCCAGCAGCGCAGGGGTGACAGTCACCTACGAGCAGTACTTC.

The chain couples TRBV9 to TRBJ1-1; the D gene is possibly TRBD1 (6 bases). The CDR3 runs 14 residues. Germline CDR1 and CDR2: SGDLS and YYNGEE. V was trimmed by 4 bases and J by 10 bases, leaving 20 bases between them. CDR3 DNA: TGTGCCAGCAGCCCCTGGGACAACGCGTGCGGAGCTTTCTTT. This encodes CASSPWDNACGAFF. The complete variable domain, with remaining parts taken from reference TRBV9 and TRBJ1-1, reads DSGVTQTPKHLITATGQRVTLRCSPRSGDLSVYWYQQSLDQGLQFLIQYYNGEERAKGNILERFSAQQFPDLHSELNLSSLELGDSALYFCASSPWDNACGAFFGQGTRLTVV.

In this sample, this clonotype is medium-sized. Here the CDR3 reads CASSISRNQPQHF. CDR3 nucleotides: TGTGCCAGTAGTATAAGTCGCAATCAGCCCCAGCATTTT. The V and J genes are TRBV19 and TRBJ1-5; no clear D. From germline, CDR1 is LNHDA and CDR2 SQIVND (reference sequence). The CDR3 sequence is 13 residues long. V lost 2 bases to trimming and J lost 2 bases, with 4 bases between them.

Regarding this clonotype: A much larger clone lies a single base off, so this may be a read error. This chain joins TRBV9 and TRBJ2-6; tentative D call: TRBD1 (5 bases). V was trimmed by 4 bases and J by 2 bases, leaving 19 bases between them. The V gene's germline CDR1 is SGDLS and CDR2 YYNGEE. This CDR3 is 18 amino acids long. The CDR3 DNA sequence: TGTGCCAGCAGCTTAAATAAGCTAAGGGGCCCTGGGGCCAACGTCCTGACTTTC. Translating gives CASSLNKLRGPGANVLTF.

This chain connects TRBV28 to TRBJ1-1; D gene unclear. CDR3 length equals 14 residues. The germline gives CDR1 MDHEN, CDR2 SYDVKM. V lost 2 bases to trimming and J lost 4 bases, with 11 bases between them. The CDR3 nucleotides read TGTGCCAGCAGTTTAAGTCGCGCGGGCACTGAAGCTTTCTTT. Its protein product is CASSLSRAGTEAFF.

This clonotype was seen at least ten times. The CDR3 bases are TGCGCCAGCAGCTTCGAGGTGGGGCGGTATGGCTACACCTTC. It yields the protein CASSFEVGRYGYTF. This sequence joins TRBV5-1 and TRBJ1-2, with D possibly matching TRBD1 (5 bases). Trimming shortened V by 2 bases and J by 5 bases, and 13 bases separated the two germline ends. The CDR3 extends over 14 amino acids. Germline-derived CDR1 and CDR2 are SGHRS and YFSETQ.

This sequence joins TRBV2 and TRBJ2-1; 8 bases align to TRBD2. The CDR3 is made up of 15 amino acids. The J segment lost 6 bases and the V segment lost 5 bases, leaving 9 bases of the junction unmatched. CDR1 SNHLY and CDR2 FYNNEI come from the germline V gene. The CDR3 region has the DNA TGTGCCAGCAGTTTGGGACTAGGGGTCGTCAATGAGCAGTTCTTC. Amino acid sequence: CASSLGLGVVNEQFF.

In this sample, this clonotype turned up a few times. V usage is TRBV20-1 and J usage is TRBJ2-1; 7 nucleotides line up with TRBD2. The trim removed 4 bases at V and 7 bases at J, leaving 13 bases unmatched. The CDR3 runs to 15 residues. CDR1 DFQATT and CDR2 SNEGSKA come from the germline V gene (reference sequence). CDR3 region: CSATDGGSLLNEQFF. The CDR3, as DNA: TGCAGTGCTACCGACGGCGGGAGTCTTTTGAATGAGCAGTTCTTC.

J is TRBJ2-7 and V is TRBV25-1, with TRBD2 as a possible D gene (7 bases). There are 14 residues in the CDR3. Per germline, CDR1 MGHDK and CDR2 SYGVNS. Trimming cost V 6 bases and J 2 bases, with 14 bases left between them. As DNA, the CDR3 is TGTGCCAGCAGCCAAAGGGGGGGACCCTACGAGCAGTACTTC. Amino acid sequence: CASSQRGGPYEQYF.

The V call is TRBV25-1, the J call TRBJ1-3, with a weak D call TRBD1 (5 bases). Germline assignment: CDR1 MGHDK and CDR2 SYGVNS. Trimming removed 4 bases from V and 0 bases from J, with 7 bases in between. The CDR3 length is 14 residues. CDR3: CASSVGVSGNTIYF. Written as DNA, the CDR3 is TGTGCCAGCAGTGTAGGGGTCTCTGGAAACACCATATATTTT.

Only a few counts were recorded for this clonotype. The chain recombines TRBV19 with TRBJ2-5; tentative D call: TRBD1 (6 bases). CDR3 length: 15 amino acids. Looked up from germline, CDR1 is LNHDA and CDR2 is SQIVND (reference sequence). Trimming pared 3 bases from V and 4 bases from J, leaving 15 bases between. CDR3: CASSIRGSVGETQYF. The CDR3 bases are TGTGCCAGTAGTATCAGGGGTTCCGTGGGAGAGACCCAGTACTTC. Drawing the rest from reference TRBV19 and TRBJ2-5, the complete variable domain is DGGITQSPKYLFRKEGQNVTLSCEQNLNHDAMYWYRQDPGQGLRLIYYSQIVNDFQKGDIAEGYSVSREKKESFPLTVTSAQKNPTAFYLCASSIRGSVGETQYFGPGTRLLVL.

The chain uses TRBV10-3 and TRBJ2-6; D call uncertain. With 0 bases removed from V and 1 base from J, the gap between germline ends came to 4 bases. Germline lookup yields CDR1 ENHRY and CDR2 SYGVKD. This CDR3 spans 15 amino acids. CDR3 sequence reads: CAISESGSGANVLTF. The CDR3 DNA reads TGTGCCATCAGTGAGTCTGGGTCTGGGGCCAACGTCCTGACTTTC.

The chain employs TRBV10-3 and TRBJ2-5, with TRBD1 matching over 10 bases. CDR3 length: 13 residues. V trimming: 10 bases; J trimming: 5 bases; junction bases outside the gene matches: 7. The germline gives CDR1 ENHRY, CDR2 SYGVKD. The CDR3 DNA is TGTGCCACCGTGGACAGGGGGGGCGAGACCCAGTACTTC. Encoded protein: CATVDRGGETQYF.

This clonotype was seen many times. The V and J genes are TRBV12-3 or TRBV12-4 and TRBJ2-2; D gene ambiguous. The CDR3 covers 11 residues. With 7 bases removed from V and 7 bases from J, the gap between germline ends came to 7 bases. CDR3 DNA: TGTGCCAGCACCCTGGGCGGGGAGCTGTTTTTT. Amino acids: CASTLGGELFF.

This chain links TRBV29-1 with TRBJ2-7; tentatively, D is TRBD1 or TRBD2 (5 bases each). The CDR3 consists of 12 residues. CDR1 and CDR2 (germline): SQVTM, ANQGSEA. Written as DNA, the CDR3 is TGCAGCGTTGACGGGGCCGAGAGGGAGCACTACGTC. Its protein product is CSVDGAEREHYV.

The chain joins TRBV15 to TRBJ2-3; perhaps TRBD2 as D (7 bases). V dropped 3 bases and J dropped 6 bases, with 13 bases sitting between them. The CDR3 contains 14 residues. Germline values: CDR1 LNHNV, CDR2 YYDKDF (reference sequence). CDR3: CATSREGGRDTQYF. The CDR3 DNA sequence: TGTGCCACCAGCAGGGAGGGGGGGAGGGATACGCAGTATTTT. The variable domain in full, completed from reference TRBV15 and TRBJ2-3, reads DAMVIQNPRYQVTQFGKPVTLSCSQTLNHNVMYWYQQKSSQAPKLLFHYYDKDFNNEADTPDNFQSRRPNTSFCFLDIRSPGLGDTAMYLCATSREGGRDTQYFGPGTRLTVL.

This clonotype was detected ten times or more. V usage is TRBV7-6 and J usage is TRBJ2-1; TRBD2 matches 11 bases. The CDR3 spans 19 residues. The trim removed 5 bases at V and 0 bases at J, leaving 12 bases unmatched. Germline-derived CDR1 and CDR2 are SGHVS and FNYEAQ. The CDR3 here is CASSPLAGDNPSSYNEQFF. The DNA for the CDR3 is TGTGCCAGCAGCCCACTAGCGGGGGACAACCCAAGCTCCTACAATGAGCAGTTCTTC. The whole variable domain, filled in from reference TRBV7-6 and TRBJ2-1, reads GAGVSQSPRYKVTKRGQDVALRCDPISGHVSLYWYRQALGQGPEFLTYFNYEAQQDKSGLPNDRFSAERPEGSISTLTIQRTEQRDSAMYRCASSPLAGDNPSSYNEQFFGPGTRLTVL.

This clonotype is termed medium-sized. The chain has TRBV20-1 and TRBJ1-6, with TRBD1 identical over 10 bases. Losses at the gene ends were 5 bases for V and 8 bases for J; bases not matched to a gene: 9. This CDR3 is built from 15 residues. CDR1 is DFQATT, CDR2 SNEGSKA, per germline (reference sequence). CDR3 DNA: TGCAGTGCTGTCTTGCCGGGACAGGGGTATTCACCCCTCCACTTT. Translating it yields CSAVLPGQGYSPLHF.

The V and J genes are TRBV20-1 and TRBJ1-2; no clear D. V was trimmed by 2 bases and J by 0 bases, leaving 7 bases between them. The CDR3 runs 13 residues. The germline gives CDR1 DFQATT, CDR2 SNEGSKA (reference sequence). This CDR3 is CSARNSSNYGYTF. CDR3 nucleotide sequence: TGCAGTGCTAGAAACAGTTCTAACTATGGCTACACCTTC.

The chain joins TRBV7-2 to TRBJ2-7; D might be TRBD1 or TRBD2, each matching 6 bases. The V gene's germline CDR1 is SGHTA and CDR2 FQGNSA. The CDR3 contains 17 residues. Trimming took off 0 bases at V and 6 bases at J, with 21 bases between the two ends. The CDR3 here is CASSLAGTGGAACEQYF. CDR3 sequence (DNA): TGTGCCAGCAGCTTAGCAGGGACCGGGGGCGCCGCCTGCGAGCAGTACTTC.

The V and J genes are TRBV19 and TRBJ1-2; D may be TRBD1 (5 bases). Germline CDR1 is LNHDA and CDR2 is SQIVND (reference sequence). The CDR3 runs 14 residues. V was shortened by 2 bases and J by 8 bases, with 15 bases between the two germline ends. Written as DNA, the CDR3 is TGTGCCAGTAGTATAAGGGGTCAGGCGACCGGCTACACCTTC. Residues: CASSIRGQATGYTF.

This clonotype was seen a single time. Here the CDR3 reads CASSAHSGTGDEQYF. CDR3 sequence (DNA): TGTGCCAGCAGCGCCCACTCCGGGACAGGGGACGAGCAGTACTTC. This sequence joins TRBV9 and TRBJ2-7; 10 bases map to TRBD1. There are 15 residues in the CDR3. From germline, CDR1 is SGDLS and CDR2 YYNGEE. Trimming took 3 bases from V and 5 from J; bases not matched to a gene: 8.

This clonotype was seen ten or more times. DNA for the CDR3: TGTGCCAGCAGTGAGCGGGGGTATAGCAATCAGCCCCAGCATTTT. This codes for CASSERGYSNQPQHF. The rearrangement links TRBV2 to TRBJ1-5, with D possibly TRBD1 on 5 matching bases. The germline gives CDR1 SNHLY, CDR2 FYNNEI. CDR3 length: 15 amino acids. The germline V and J ends were trimmed by 3 bases and 0 bases, with 9 bases remaining between them.

This clonotype came up many times. The V and J genes are TRBV19 and TRBJ2-2; D not certain. This CDR3 comprises 14 residues. Trimming shortened V by 4 bases and J by 4 bases, and 10 bases separated the two germline ends. The germline V gene encodes CDR1 LNHDA and CDR2 SQIVND (reference sequence). CDR3 sequence: CASSRTLSTGELFF. In DNA, the CDR3 is TGTGCCAGTAGTAGGACCCTAAGCACCGGGGAGCTGTTTTTT.

This chain joins TRBV18 and TRBJ1-6; 10 nucleotides match TRBD1. Trimming took 3 bases from V and 10 from J; bases not matched to a gene: 9. Germline values: CDR1 KGHSH, CDR2 LQKENI. The CDR3 has 16 amino acids. The CDR3 DNA reads TGTGCCAGCTCACCCGACCGGACAGGGGGTAACTCACCCCTCCACTTT. Its protein product is CASSPDRTGGNSPLHF.